This TCR beta chain is drawn from a study of vaccination effects on CD4 cells after COVID-19. General study results and limits: In the study, convalescent patients were few, and early post-infection timepoints were absent.

TCRdb keeps only in-frame clones here, not all; method: immunoSEQ multiplex PCR. The profile shows about 66,000 clones, 72% of them singletons. The CDR3 covers 13 residues. Trimming cost V 4 bases and J 7 bases, with 11 bases left between them. CDR1 is LGHDT and CDR2 is YNNKEL in the germline V gene (reference sequence). With approximately 9 days of culture completed, CD4+ T cells were isolated. This person caught SARS-CoV-2 sometime from March to December 2020, and PCR testing confirmed the infection. This clone appeared a few times. Its specificity is unknown. This TCR was recovered from a human donor who had a prior SARS-CoV-2 infection. The V and J genes are TRBV3-1 (or the pseudogene TRBV3-2) and TRBJ2-1; possible D gene TRBD2, 5 bases. Specimen: CD4+ T cells from PBMCs cultured without peptide, collected before COVID-19 vaccination. This CDR3 is CASSRTLGNEQFF. CDR3 in DNA: TGTGCCAGCAGCCGTACACTAGGAAATGAGCAGTTCTTC.